The rows below give T cell receptor beta chains drawn from one sample of a study of graft-versus-host responses after intestinal transplantation. Which antigens these TCRs recognize remains unknown. TCRdb's copy holds only in-frame clones and misses some; the assay was immunoSEQ multiplex PCR. The repertoire holds around 100,000 clones, with 80% to 95% as singletons. This specimen was unstimulated CD8+ T cells sorted from spleen or lymph node cells, taken before intestinal transplant. All receptors come from a human donor who received an intestinal transplant. Each CDR3 is given with its conserved first and last residue. The D gene is left open where the match is weak. Clone size is stated in some rows and not others, as once, few, many or a class when expanded.

TRBJ2-7 | TRBV4-1 | NA | NA | CASSPPGRLTDEQYF | TGCGCCAGCAGCCCACCGGGACGACTTACGGACGAGCAGTACTTC
TRBJ1-6 | TRBV7-2 | NA | NA | CASSLAGGLYYSPLHF | TGTGCCAGCAGCTTAGCTGGGGGGTTATATTATTCACCCCTCCACTTT
TRBJ1-1 | TRBV6-5 | NA | NA | CASSVLPLNTEAFF | TGTGCCAGCAGTGTTTTGCCCCTGAACACTGAAGCTTTCTTT
TRBJ2-7 | TRBV14 | NA | NA | CASSQGAQGSYEQYF | TGTGCCAGCAGCCAAGGAGCACAGGGCTCGTACGAGCAGTACTTC
TRBJ1-2 | TRBV6-1 | NA | NA | CASSDPPDDNYGYTF | TGTGCCAGCAGTGACCCCCCCGATGATAACTATGGCTACACCTTC
TRBJ1-4 | TRBV30 | NA | NA | CAWTDGQTNEKLFF | TGTGCCTGGACCGACGGACAGACAAATGAAAAACTGTTTTTT
TRBJ2-7 | TRBV15 | NA | TRBD2 | CATSSSGGAYEQYF | TGTGCCACCAGCTCTAGCGGGGGGGCTTACGAGCAGTACTTC
TRBJ1-1 | TRBV4-1 | NA | NA | CASSQEGMNTEAFF | TGCGCCAGCAGCCAAGAAGGGATGAACACTGAAGCTTTCTTT
TRBJ1-1 | TRBV2 | NA | NA | CASSDLFGLNTEAFF | TGTGCCAGCAGTGATTTATTCGGACTGAACACTGAAGCTTTCTTT
TRBJ2-1 | TRBV4-1 | once | TRBD2 | CASSLLSGGANNEQFF | TGCGCCAGCAGCCTCCTTAGCGGGGGGGCCAACAATGAGCAGTTCTTC
TRBJ1-1 | TRBV2 | once | NA | CASSQGTLNTEAFF | TGTGCCAGCTCCCAGGGGACCCTGAACACTGAAGCTTTCTTT
TRBJ1-6 | TRBV7-9 | few | NA | CASSSSPSGSGDSPLHF | TGTGCCAGCAGCTCTTCCCCATCAGGCTCAGGGGATTCACCCCTCCACTTT
TRBJ1-1 | TRBV7-2 | NA | NA | CASSGSPGTTEAFF | TGTGCCAGCAGCGGTAGCCCCGGGACAACTGAAGCTTTCTTT
TRBJ2-5 | TRBV7-7 | NA | NA | CASSLANSRRETQYF | TGTGCCAGCAGCTTAGCGAACAGCCGGCGGGAGACCCAGTACTTC
TRBJ2-2 | TRBV9 | NA | NA | CASSVGSVGELFF | TGTGCCAGCAGCGTAGGTTCAGTCGGGGAGCTGTTTTTT
TRBJ1-1 | TRBV6-1 | NA | TRBD1 | CASSNGQGLHTEAFF | TGTGCCAGCAGTAATGGACAGGGCCTACACACTGAAGCTTTCTTT
TRBJ1-1 | TRBV6-5 | NA | NA | CASSLEQDTEAFF | TGTGCCAGCAGTTTAGAACAGGACACTGAAGCTTTCTTT
TRBJ1-2 | TRBV5-1 | NA | NA | CASSPPSSGDYGYTF | TGCGCCAGCAGCCCCCCCAGCAGTGGCGACTATGGCTACACCTTC
TRBJ2-7 | TRBV10-3 | NA | NA | CAISGGQGNEQYF | TGTGCCATCAGTGGAGGTCAGGGGAACGAGCAGTACTTC
TRBJ1-2 | TRBV6-6 | NA | TRBD1 | CASSFLEGARGYTF | TGTGCCAGCAGTTTTTTGGAGGGGGCTAGAGGCTACACCTTC
TRBJ2-2 | TRBV7-2 | NA | TRBD2 | CASRAGLYSGELFF | TGTGCCAGCAGGGCGGGACTATATTCCGGGGAGCTGTTTTTT
TRBJ1-2 | TRBV7-5 | NA | NA | CARSLSNYGYTF | TGTGCCAGAAGCTTGTCAAACTATGGCTACACCTTC
TRBJ1-3 | TRBV2 | NA | NA | CASSDSRTSSGNTIYF | TGTGCCAGCAGTGATTCCAGAACGAGCTCTGGAAACACCATATATTTT
TRBJ1-3 | TRBV19 | few | NA | CASLGSGNTIYF | TGTGCCAGCTTGGGGTCTGGAAACACCATATATTTT
TRBJ2-1 | TRBV5-1 | NA | TRBD2 | CASSLEASGGYNEQFF | TGCGCCAGCAGCTTGGAGGCTAGCGGGGGTTACAATGAGCAGTTCTTC
TRBJ1-3 | TRBV7-6 | few | NA | CASSADGGKEGNTIYF | TGTGCCAGCAGCGCGGATGGGGGGAAGGAAGGAAACACCATATATTTT
TRBJ2-4 | TRBV21-1 | NA | NA | CASSLLFHLNIQYF | TGTGCCAGCAGCTTACTATTCCATTTAAACATTCAGTACTTC
TRBJ2-1 | TRBV7-6 | NA | NA | CASSLASYNEQFF | TGTGCCAGCAGCTTAGCGTCTTACAATGAGCAGTTCTTC
TRBJ2-5 | TRBV29-1 | NA | TRBD2 | CSGGLAGNVGTQYF | TGCAGCGGTGGACTAGCGGGGAACGTCGGGACCCAGTACTTC
TRBJ2-5 | TRBV5-1 | NA | NA | CASRVGLETQYF | TGCGCCAGCAGAGTGGGGTTGGAGACCCAGTACTTC
TRBJ1-1 | TRBV4-1 | once | NA | CASSPSRGESPEAFF | TGCGCCAGCAGCCCGTCCCGGGGGGAATCGCCTGAAGCTTTCTTT
TRBJ1-4 | TRBV27 | NA | NA | CASSSSRVDEKLFF | TGTGCCAGCAGTTCCTCCCGGGTGGATGAAAAACTGTTTTTT
TRBJ1-2 | TRBV21-1 | NA | NA | CAINAPTEGFRGYTF | TGTGCCATCAACGCCCCAACTGAAGGGTTTAGAGGCTACACCTTC
TRBJ1-1 | TRBV23-1 | NA | NA | CASRNTGRPILMNTEAFF | TGCGCCAGCAGAAATACAGGGCGTCCGATTCTCATGAACACTGAAGCTTTCTTT
TRBJ2-2 | TRBV7-2 | NA | NA | CASSLGSGQGGELFF | TGTGCCAGCAGCTTAGGTTCCGGTCAGGGCGGGGAGCTGTTTTTT
TRBJ1-2 | TRBV10-2 | few | TRBD1 | CASSTDREYGYTF | TGCGCCAGCAGCACGGACAGGGAGTATGGCTACACCTTC
TRBJ1-2 | TRBV14 | NA | TRBD1 | CASSQDNRGAIDGYTF | TGTGCCAGCAGCCAAGATAACAGGGGCGCTATAGATGGCTACACCTTC
TRBJ2-2 | TRBV4-1 | once | NA | CASSQVPRGGASGELFF | TGCGCCAGCAGCCAAGTCCCTAGGGGGGGGGCCTCCGGGGAGCTGTTTTTT
TRBJ1-1 | TRBV6-5 | NA | NA | CASSYGGLFTEAFF | TGTGCCAGCAGTTACGGGGGGCTGTTCACTGAAGCTTTCTTT